The 10 T cell receptor beta chains below all came from one sample that was sequenced in a study of OX40 agonist ivuxolimab in advanced cancers. Generated by immunoSEQ multiplex PCR, the TCRdb table keeps only in-frame clones and is missing some. The sample lists over 75,000 clones; roughly 91% were seen once. Sample: CD4+ or CD8+ T cells sorted from blood, taken in a trial of the OX40 agonist ivuxolimab. The origin of the receptors is an adult with an advanced solid tumor such as melanoma, head and neck, liver or kidney cancer.

The chain employs TRBV9 and TRBJ2-3; no reliable D call. The CDR3 extends over 12 amino acids. The V gene's germline CDR1 is SGDLS and CDR2 YYNGEE. V dropped 2 bases and J dropped 5 bases, with 6 bases sitting between them. This CDR3 reads CASSVTGDTQYF. CDR3 sequence (DNA): TGTGCCAGCAGCGTGACGGGAGATACGCAGTATTTT.

The genes are TRBV5-6 and TRBJ2-5, with TRBD2 as a possible D gene (6 bases). Germline lookup yields CDR1 SGHDT and CDR2 YYEEEE. V lost 0 bases, J lost 4 bases, and 13 bases lay in between. There are 15 residues in the CDR3. CDR3 nucleotides: TGTGCCAGCAGCTTGGCGGGTCTAGCGTTAGAGACCCAGTACTTC. Its translation: CASSLAGLALETQYF.

V gene TRBV7-9 combines with J gene TRBJ2-5; D may be TRBD2 (5 bases). The V end was cut by 1 base, the J end by 2 bases, with 11 bases between. The CDR3 consists of 15 residues. Germline lookup yields CDR1 SEHNR and CDR2 FQNEAQ (reference sequence). CDR3 nucleotides: TGTGCCAGCAGCTTAGTGAGGGCCCCACAAGAGACCCAGTACTTC. Its translation is CASSLVRAPQETQYF.

This chain uses TRBV5-1 with TRBJ2-7; 11 nucleotides align to TRBD1. CDR3 length: 15 residues. Germline V CDR1 and CDR2: SGHRS, YFSETQ. Trimming cost V 5 bases and J 2 bases; bases outside gene matches: 6. For the CDR3, the DNA is TGCGCCAGCAGTGGTGGACAGGGGGCAACCTACGAGCAGTACTTC. Its protein product is CASSGGQGATYEQYF.

This clone was detected a few times. This chain links TRBV11-2 with TRBJ2-3; 8 bases line up with TRBD2. Germline V gene sequence: CDR1 SGHAT, CDR2 FQNNGV. CDR3 length: 15 amino acids. Trimming took 5 bases from V and 2 from J; bases not matched to a gene: 6. CDR3 protein: CASSQIAGPTDTQYF. CDR3 in DNA: TGTGCCAGCAGCCAAATAGCGGGACCCACAGATACGCAGTATTTT.

The chain uses TRBV4-1 and TRBJ1-4; 7 bases agree with TRBD1. CDR1 is MGHRA and CDR2 is YSYEKL in the germline V gene. The CDR3 totals 17 residues. Trimming took 2 bases from V and 5 from J; bases not matched to a gene: 11. In nucleotides, the CDR3 is TGCGCCAGCAGCCAACTACGTGGACAGGCTTGGAATGAAAAACTGTTTTTT. As protein: CASSQLRGQAWNEKLFF.

V usage is TRBV7-2 and J usage is TRBJ2-6; weak D call: TRBD1 (6 bases). The CDR3 has 17 residues. Germline V gives CDR1 SGHTA, CDR2 FQGNSA. With 3 bases removed from V and 2 bases from J, the gap between germline ends came to 14 bases. CDR3 region: CASSLRGGRAGANVLTF. The CDR3 DNA reads TGTGCCAGCAGCTTGAGAGGGGGTAGGGCTGGGGCCAACGTCCTGACTTTC.

J is TRBJ2-2 and V is TRBV9; 10 bases line up with TRBD2. The CDR3 is 17 amino acids. Trimming took 2 bases from V and 2 from J; bases not matched to a gene: 6. Germline lookup yields CDR1 SGDLS and CDR2 YYNGEE. The CDR3 protein is CASSVQPSGRNTGELFF. The CDR3 bases are TGTGCCAGCAGCGTTCAACCTAGCGGGAGAAACACCGGGGAGCTGTTTTTT.

The chain links TRBV2 to TRBJ2-7; D remains unclear. Deletions cut 6 bases from V and 3 bases from J, with 6 bases between. CDR3 length: 11 amino acids. The V gene's germline CDR1 is SNHLY and CDR2 FYNNEI. The CDR3 DNA is TGTGCCAGCAGGTCCCACTACGAGCAGTACTTC. Amino acid sequence: CASRSHYEQYF. Combining the CDR3 with reference TRBV2 and TRBJ2-7 gives the whole variable domain EPEVTQTPSHQVTQMGQEVILRCVPISNHLYFYWYRQILGQKVEFLVSFYNNEISEKSEIFDDQFSVERPDGSNFTLKIRSTKLEDSAMYFCASRSHYEQYFGPGTRLTVT.

The genes are TRBV7-8 and TRBJ1-2; D gene uncertain. Between the trimmed V and J ends, which lost 2 bases and 3 bases, there was a span of 13 bases. The CDR3 totals 15 residues. Germline V lookup: CDR1 SGHVS, CDR2 FQNEAQ. The CDR3 bases are TGTGCCAGCAGCTTACGGTACAGCCAACACTATGGCTACACCTTC. Its protein product is CASSLRYSQHYGYTF.